This entry features one T cell receptor beta chain sequence. This sample was taken from a study of blood T cell repertoires in COVID-19. For the study at large: Specimens from acute and convalescent COVID-19 originated in the United States, Italy and Spain.

Original processing methods: Amplification with reference gene primers provided the estimates of nucleated cell counts. Clones were sequenced by immunoSEQ multiplex PCR, and TCRdb holds only the in-frame ones, with some missing. V and J calls and clone size are as listed in that table; D and trimming were resolved from the DNA. The sample has about 300,000 clones, 80% to 90% seen once. Trimming took 1 base from V and 7 from J; bases not matched to a gene: 7. Germline V gives CDR1 SGHTA, CDR2 FQGNSA. The CDR3 is 18 residues long. The rearrangement joins TRBV7-2 to TRBJ2-4; the match to TRBD2 covers 16 bases. The clonotype originates from a young man who had recovered from COVID-19. The sample taken for sequencing was PBMCs or T cells enriched from blood (not recorded which). In DNA form, the CDR3 reads TGTGCCAGCAGCTTAGATGGGACTAGCGGGGGGGCTTGGAACATTCAGTACTTC. This translates into CASSLDGTSGGAWNIQYF.